This T cell receptor beta chain derives from a study of T cell responses to AZD1222 COVID-19 vaccine. Study information: Second-dose recipients at about 4 or about 12 weeks were treated as one pooled group.

Study findings and constraints: Compared with day 0, the breadth and depth of the Spike-specific TCR repertoire rose significantly after two doses of AZD1222.

In regard to this clone: Antigen unknown.

Sequencing was performed with immunoSEQ multiplex PCR; in TCRdb, only in-frame clones are kept and a portion is missing. The top ten hold around 1.5% of the sample, which has about 84,000 clones, roughly 85% seen once. The germline V gene has CDR1 KGHSH and CDR2 LQKENI. Trimming at V came to 3 bases and at J to 3 bases, leaving 7 bases not matched to a gene. The CDR3 spans 15 residues. The material sequenced was peripheral blood, taken on day 0 of AZD1222 vaccination. This TCR came from an adult in good health. The chain carries TRBV18 and TRBJ1-2; 7 positions match TRBD1. The CDR3 region has the DNA TGTGCCAGCTCACCGGGACAGCCAAATTACTATGGCTACACCTTC. This translates into CASSPGQPNYYGYTF.